Shown below are 18 T cell receptor beta chains from a single sample sequenced in a study of technical replicates of blood from four donors. Using immunoSEQ multiplex PCR, the repertoire was profiled, and TCRdb retains in-frame clones only, with some absent. Of some 87,000 clones listed, roughly 96% are singletons. Sequencing was done on a sample of T cells isolated from PBMCs. These receptors originate from a human donor in good health.

The J gene is TRBJ2-7, the V gene TRBV11-2, with TRBD1 matching over 7 bases. The CDR3 has 16 amino acids. Trimming took 5 bases from V and 0 from J; bases not matched to a gene: 10. CDR1 SGHAT and CDR2 FQNNGV come from the germline V gene. Written as DNA, the CDR3 is TGTGCCAGCAGCCCCCGCCGGGACAGACTCTCCTACGAGCAGTACTTC. Amino acid sequence: CASSPRRDRLSYEQYF.

The V gene is TRBV30, the J gene TRBJ1-1, with 9 nucleotides matching TRBD1. This CDR3 spans 12 amino acids. CDR1 is GTSNPN and CDR2 is SVGIG in the germline V gene (reference sequence). V was clipped by 8 bases and J by 9 bases; unmatched bases: 10. The CDR3 DNA is TGTGCCCGATGGACAGGGGTGTCCCAAGCTTTCTTT. Amino acids: CARWTGVSQAFF.

The chain couples TRBV6-5 to TRBJ2-7, with 9 positions matching TRBD2. This CDR3 has 14 residues. The germline gives CDR1 MNHEY, CDR2 SVGAGI. After removal of 6 bases from V and 6 bases from J, the junction contained 9 bases not matched to a gene. The CDR3 sequence is CASRLGLAFGEQYF. CDR3 DNA sequence: TGTGCCAGCAGACTGGGACTAGCATTCGGCGAGCAGTACTTC.

The chain uses TRBV2 and TRBJ1-3; TRBD1 agrees at 7 bases. The V gene end was trimmed by 9 bases and the J gene end by 3 bases; junction bases not matched to a gene: 2. CDR1 is SNHLY and CDR2 is FYNNEI in the germline V gene. This CDR3 has 12 amino acids. The CDR3 DNA follows: TGTGCCAGAGGACAGGTTGGAAACACCATATATTTT. Translation: CARGQVGNTIYF. The variable domain in full, completed from reference TRBV2 and TRBJ1-3, reads EPEVTQTPSHQVTQMGQEVILRCVPISNHLYFYWYRQILGQKVEFLVSFYNNEISEKSEIFDDQFSVERPDGSNFTLKIRSTKLEDSAMYFCARGQVGNTIYFGEGSWLTVV.

The genes are TRBV29-1 and TRBJ2-2, with D maybe TRBD1 (6 bases). V was cut by 0 bases and J by 3 bases, with 11 bases left in between. The CDR3 is made up of 15 amino acids. Germline V gives CDR1 SQVTM, CDR2 ANQGSEA. The CDR3 region is CSVEDPGQHTGELFF. DNA for the CDR3: TGCAGCGTTGAAGATCCGGGACAACACACCGGGGAGCTGTTTTTT.

Here the CDR3 reads CASSQMISSTDTQYF. In DNA, the CDR3 is TGTGCCAGCAGTCAGATGATTTCTAGCACAGATACGCAGTATTTT. This sequence joins TRBV7-9 and TRBJ2-3; D is undetermined. Germline V CDR1 and CDR2: SEHNR, FQNEAQ (reference sequence). V shed 6 bases and J shed 0 bases, with 13 bases lying between them. The CDR3 runs 15 residues.

This clone has only one observation. The gene calls are TRBV7-9 and TRBJ2-7, with D unclear. Germline CDR1 is SEHNR and CDR2 is FQNEAQ (reference sequence). CDR3 length: 13 amino acids. V was shortened by 4 bases and J by 4 bases, with 11 bases between the two germline ends. CDR3 protein: CASSSTVGYEQYF. The CDR3 DNA reads TGTGCCAGCAGCTCGACTGTTGGATACGAGCAGTACTTC.

On this clone: The sample contains more than one DNA sequence encoding this CDR3. This chain joins TRBV29-1 and TRBJ1-1; 8 nucleotides align to TRBD1. The CDR3 is 12 residues long. Per the germline V gene, CDR1 is SQVTM and CDR2 is ANQGSEA. J gave up 1 base and V 6 bases, and 1 base lay outside the gene matches. CDR3 residues: CSVGQGNTEAFF. CDR3 in DNA: TGCAGCGTAGGACAGGGGAACACTGAAGCTTTCTTT.

With respect to this clone: Other DNA sequences in this sample translate to the same CDR3. V and J are TRBV7-9 and TRBJ2-5; TRBD2 might be the D (5 bases). The length of the CDR3 is 14 residues. The V end was cut by 2 bases, the J end by 4 bases, with 11 bases between. Germline CDR1 and CDR2: SEHNR and FQNEAQ (reference sequence). The CDR3 DNA follows: TGTGCCAGCAGCTTAAGTCGGGAAGTAGAGACCCAGTACTTC. Translation: CASSLSREVETQYF.

This sequence joins TRBV16 and TRBJ1-5; the D gene is possibly TRBD1 (5 bases). V was trimmed by 0 bases and J by 0 bases, leaving 6 bases between them. The CDR3 spans 15 residues. CDR1 KGHSY and CDR2 FQNENV come from the germline V gene. The CDR3 loop reads CASSQSTVSNQPQHF. CDR3 nucleotide sequence: TGTGCCAGCAGCCAATCGACAGTTAGCAATCAGCCCCAGCATTTT.

This clone was seen only once. The DNA for the CDR3 is TGTGCCAGCGTAAGGGGTAACGAAGAGACCCAGTACTTC. Amino acids: CASVRGNEETQYF. The chain links TRBV6-1 to TRBJ2-5; possibly TRBD1 for D (5 bases). The V gene lost 8 bases and the J gene lost 3 bases, with 13 bases spanning the gap. The germline gives CDR1 MNHNS, CDR2 SASEGT. The CDR3 totals 13 residues.

The chain employs TRBV6-1 and TRBJ2-3; 11 bases map to TRBD2. The CDR3 runs 16 residues. J lost 3 bases, V lost 3 bases, and 5 bases had no gene match. From germline, CDR1 is MNHNS and CDR2 SASEGT. CDR3 region: CASSEISGRGTDTQYF. As DNA, the CDR3 is TGTGCCAGCAGTGAGATTAGCGGGAGGGGTACAGATACGCAGTATTTT.

This clone was counted a single time. The chain joins TRBV9 to TRBJ2-5; 11 nucleotides agree with TRBD2. The CDR3 extends over 15 amino acids. The germline gives CDR1 SGDLS, CDR2 YYNGEE. The V gene end was trimmed by 4 bases and the J gene end by 5 bases; junction bases not matched to a gene: 7. CDR3: CASSRLAGLAETQYF. The CDR3 coding sequence is TGTGCCAGCAGCCGACTAGCGGGGCTAGCGGAGACCCAGTACTTC.

The chain carries TRBV4-3 and TRBJ2-3; 9 bases map to TRBD2. The CDR3 runs 19 residues. The germline CDR1 and CDR2 sequences are LGHNA and YSLEER. V shed 0 bases, J shed 4 bases, and the junction held 14 bases outside the gene matches. CDR3 coding DNA: TGCGCCAGCAGCCAAGAACCCCCCGAGACTAGCGGTGAAGCAGATACGCAGTATTTT. Translating it yields CASSQEPPETSGEADTQYF.

The V and J genes are TRBV9 and TRBJ2-5; 9 nucleotides match TRBD2. The CDR3 runs 16 residues. CDR1 SGDLS and CDR2 YYNGEE come from the germline V gene. V shed 0 bases and J 5 bases; nucleotides not matched to a gene: 8. The chain's CDR3 is CASSVGAGGFGETQYF. The CDR3 region has the DNA TGTGCCAGCAGCGTAGGAGCGGGAGGATTTGGGGAGACCCAGTACTTC. Based on the CDR3 plus reference TRBV9 and TRBJ2-5, the full variable domain is DSGVTQTPKHLITATGQRVTLRCSPRSGDLSVYWYQQSLDQGLQFLIQYYNGEERAKGNILERFSAQQFPDLHSELNLSSLELGDSALYFCASSVGAGGFGETQYFGPGTRLLVL.

The chain couples TRBV4-3 to TRBJ2-3, with 8 bases fitting TRBD2. CDR3 length: 15 residues. With 4 bases clipped from V and 2 bases from J, the junction kept 5 bases outside the gene matches. Germline CDR1 reads LGHNA; CDR2 reads YSLEER. The CDR3 DNA is TGCGCCAGCAGCCCGGGACTAGTGGACACAGATACGCAGTATTTT. It yields the protein CASSPGLVDTDTQYF.

The V call is TRBV28, the J call TRBJ1-1; maybe TRBD1 (6 bases). Germline loops: CDR1 MDHEN, CDR2 SYDVKM. This CDR3 is 15 amino acids long. Trimming removed 6 bases at V and 4 bases at J, with 18 bases between. CDR3 coding DNA: TGTGCCAGCAGCCCACCGGACAGTATTCTCACTGAAGCTTTCTTT. Translation gives CASSPPDSILTEAFF.

The rearrangement links TRBV27 to TRBJ2-5, with 10 bases that match TRBD2. The ends lost 5 bases at V and 5 bases at J; junction bases unmatched: 11. The CDR3 is made up of 16 amino acids. Germline V gene lookup returns CDR1 MNHEY and CDR2 SMNVEV (reference sequence). The CDR3 DNA sequence: TGTGCCAGCAGTCGACTAGCGGGTACCCCTTGGGAGACCCAGTACTTC. Its protein product is CASSRLAGTPWETQYF.